This record looks at one T cell receptor (beta chain) sequence and its context. Its antigen remains unknown. The sample belongs to a study of cytomegalovirus exposure and HLA in healthy donors. Study-wide background: An early data release held 70 million to 90 million unique TCRs from HLA-typed donors.

The CDR3 runs 14 residues. Per the germline V gene, CDR1 is MNHEY and CDR2 is SVGAGI. General study points: Prior analysis indicated that the majority of TCR beta V segments exhibited productivity approximately 87% or approximately 30% of the time.

With 60 Vbeta and 13 Jbeta primers, the PCR was carried out. Produced via immunoSEQ multiplex PCR; TCRdb's table is partial and in-frame only. Here the sample spans 65,000 to 80,000 clones, approximately 81% being singletons. The receptor was derived from a woman in her forties in good health and CMV-seropositive. The sequenced material came from PBMCs. V is TRBV6-5 and J is TRBJ2-5; 8 bases are shared with TRBD1. The J call is in doubt because the DNA end fits TRBJ2-7 better. The chain's CDR3 is CASSYSTGVYEQYF. CDR3 nucleotide sequence: TGTGCCAGCAGTTACTCGACAGGGGTCTACGAGCAGTACTTC.